The 5 T cell receptor beta chains below come from one sample, sequenced in a study of T cell repertoires in cytomegalovirus infection. These receptors have no known antigen. TCRdb recomputed calls from the reads with MiXCR, one row per CDR3 protein. The sample shows about 220,000 distinct CDR3 sequences, approximately 38% of them seen only once. The specimen comprised CD8+ T cells from cultured PBMCs, sampled from culture after CMV antigen stimulation. The receptors here all came from a human donor in good health (CMV status not recorded). Some clones in this sample may be carry-over from other donors' samples.

V gene TRBV6-6 combines with J gene TRBJ2-1, with 11 nucleotides matching TRBD2. The V gene end was trimmed by 6 bases and the J gene end by 3 bases; junction bases not matched to a gene: 7. There are 16 residues in the CDR3. The germline V gene has CDR1 MNHNY and CDR2 SVGAGI (reference sequence). CDR3 sequence reads: CASSDTGLADYNEQFF. The CDR3 DNA is TGTGCCAGCAGCGACACGGGACTAGCGGACTACAATGAGCAGTTCTTC.

V gene TRBV4-1 combines with J gene TRBJ1-2; D may be TRBD1 (5 bases). Trimming took 0 bases from V and 5 from J, leaving 16 bases between them. The length of the CDR3 is 16 residues. Germline lookup yields CDR1 MGHRA and CDR2 YSYEKL. CDR3 sequence reads: CASSQELRGEGYGYTF. DNA for the CDR3: TGCGCCAGCAGCCAAGAATTGAGGGGCGAGGGGTATGGCTACACCTTC.

The chain links TRBV7-9 to TRBJ2-5, with a tentative D call TRBD2 (6 bases). V was clipped by 1 base and J by 4 bases, with 10 bases between them. This CDR3 contains 14 residues. Looked up from germline, CDR1 is SEHNR and CDR2 is FQNEAQ (reference sequence). CDR3 residues: CASSLVIGGETQYF. The CDR3 DNA follows: TGTGCCAGCAGCTTAGTAATCGGGGGAGAGACCCAGTACTTC.

This clonotype was observed once. This chain connects TRBV11-3 to TRBJ2-2; D unresolved. Between the trimmed V and J ends, which lost 4 bases and 4 bases, there was a span of 10 bases. This CDR3 has 14 amino acids. Germline CDR1 SGHNT, CDR2 YENEEA. The CDR3 DNA reads as TGTGCCAGCAGCTCCCGGGTCTCCACCGGGGAGCTGTTTTTT. This encodes CASSSRVSTGELFF. Full variable domain (remainder filled in from reference TRBV11-3 and TRBJ2-2): EAGVVQSPRYKIIEKKQPVAFWCNPISGHNTLYWYLQNLGQGPELLIRYENEEAVDDSQLPKDRFSAERLKGVDSTLKIQPAELGDSAVYLCASSSRVSTGELFFGEGSRLTVL.

This clonotype turned up a few times. V and J are TRBV7-2 and TRBJ1-2, with D unclear. From germline, CDR1 is SGHTA and CDR2 FQGNSA. Trimming removed 5 bases at V and 6 bases at J, with 19 bases between. This CDR3 contains 15 residues. CDR3 sequence reads: CASSQNGPSRHGYTF. As DNA, the CDR3 is TGTGCCAGCAGCCAAAATGGTCCCTCTCGGCATGGCTACACCTTC.